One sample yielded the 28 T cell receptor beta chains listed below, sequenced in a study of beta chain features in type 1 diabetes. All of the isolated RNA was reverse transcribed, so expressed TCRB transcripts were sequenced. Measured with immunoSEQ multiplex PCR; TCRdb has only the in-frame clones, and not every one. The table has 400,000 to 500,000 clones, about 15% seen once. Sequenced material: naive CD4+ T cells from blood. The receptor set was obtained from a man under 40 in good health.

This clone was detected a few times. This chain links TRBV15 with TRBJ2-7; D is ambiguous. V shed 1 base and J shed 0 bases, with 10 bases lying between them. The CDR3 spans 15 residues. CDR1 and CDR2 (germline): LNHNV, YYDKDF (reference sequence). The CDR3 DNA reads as TGTGCCACCAGCAGAGGTGCCGTATCCTCCTACGAGCAGTACGTC. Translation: CATSRGAVSSYEQYV.

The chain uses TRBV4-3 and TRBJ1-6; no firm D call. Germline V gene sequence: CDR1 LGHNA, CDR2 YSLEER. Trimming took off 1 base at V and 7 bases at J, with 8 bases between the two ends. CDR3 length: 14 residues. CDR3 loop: CASSQGGGNSPLHF. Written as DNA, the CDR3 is TGCGCCAGCAGCCAAGGGGGAGGGAATTCACCCCTCCACTTT.

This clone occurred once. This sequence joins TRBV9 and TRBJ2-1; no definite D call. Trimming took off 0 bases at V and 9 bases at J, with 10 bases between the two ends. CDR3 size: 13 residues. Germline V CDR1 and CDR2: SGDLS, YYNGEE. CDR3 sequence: CASSVVGRAEQFF. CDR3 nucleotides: TGTGCCAGCAGCGTAGTAGGGCGAGCTGAGCAGTTCTTC.

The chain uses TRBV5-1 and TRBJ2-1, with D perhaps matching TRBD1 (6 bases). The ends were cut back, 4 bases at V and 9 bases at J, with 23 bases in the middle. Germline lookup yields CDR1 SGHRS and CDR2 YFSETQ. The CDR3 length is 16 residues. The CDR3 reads CASSGGVGDPTGEQFF. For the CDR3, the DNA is TGCGCCAGCAGCGGGGGCGTGGGAGACCCCACCGGTGAGCAGTTCTTC.

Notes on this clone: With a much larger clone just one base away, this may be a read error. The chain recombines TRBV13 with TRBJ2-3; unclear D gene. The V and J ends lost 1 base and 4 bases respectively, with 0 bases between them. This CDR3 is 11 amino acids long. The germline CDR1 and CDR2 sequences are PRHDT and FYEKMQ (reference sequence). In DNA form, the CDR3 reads TGTGCCAGCAGCTTAGCAGATACGCAGTATTTT. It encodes CASSLADTQYF.

CDR3 DNA sequence: TGTGCCAGCAGCCATCCGGGACTAGCCGGTGGGGCCGGGGAGCTGTTTTTT. It encodes CASSHPGLAGGAGELFF. The J gene is TRBJ2-2, the V gene TRBV7-2, with 9 bases identical to TRBD2. The CDR3 extends over 17 amino acids. CDR1 and CDR2 (germline): SGHTA, FQGNSA. Trimming at V came to 5 bases and at J to 6 bases, leaving 13 bases not matched to a gene.

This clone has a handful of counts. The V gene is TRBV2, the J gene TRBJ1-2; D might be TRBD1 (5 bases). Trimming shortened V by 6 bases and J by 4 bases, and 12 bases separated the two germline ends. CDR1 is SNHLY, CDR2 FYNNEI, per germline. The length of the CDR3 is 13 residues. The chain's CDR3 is CASRAGTGYGYTF. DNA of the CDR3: TGTGCCAGCAGAGCCGGGACGGGCTATGGCTACACCTTC.

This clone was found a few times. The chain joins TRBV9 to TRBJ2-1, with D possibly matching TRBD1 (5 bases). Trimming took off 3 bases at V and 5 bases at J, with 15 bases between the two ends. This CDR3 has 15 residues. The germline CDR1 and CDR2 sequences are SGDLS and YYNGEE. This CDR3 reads CASSAHSGSHNEQFF. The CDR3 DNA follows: TGTGCCAGCAGCGCTCATTCAGGGTCCCACAATGAGCAGTTCTTC.

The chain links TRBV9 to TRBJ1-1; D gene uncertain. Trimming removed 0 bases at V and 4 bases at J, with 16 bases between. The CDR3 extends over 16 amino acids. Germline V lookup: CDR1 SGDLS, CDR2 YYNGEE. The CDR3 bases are TGTGCCAGCAGCGTAGAGTTTCGGGGATATCTCACTGAAGCTTTCTTT. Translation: CASSVEFRGYLTEAFF.

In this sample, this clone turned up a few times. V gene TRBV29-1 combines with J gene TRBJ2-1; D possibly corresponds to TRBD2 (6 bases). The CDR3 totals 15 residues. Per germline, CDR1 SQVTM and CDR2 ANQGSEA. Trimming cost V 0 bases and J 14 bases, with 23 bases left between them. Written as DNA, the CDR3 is TGCAGCGTTGAAGACCCCCTCGCGGCGGGGAGGAAGGAGTTCTTC. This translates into CSVEDPLAAGRKEFF.

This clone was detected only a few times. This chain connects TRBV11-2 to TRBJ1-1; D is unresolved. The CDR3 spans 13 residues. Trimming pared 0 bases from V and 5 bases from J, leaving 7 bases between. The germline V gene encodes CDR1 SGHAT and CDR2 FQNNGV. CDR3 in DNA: TGTGCCAGCAGCTTAGAGGCCGAGACTGAAGCTTTCTTT. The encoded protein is CASSLEAETEAFF. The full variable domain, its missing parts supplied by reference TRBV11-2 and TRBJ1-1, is EAGVAQSPRYKIIEKRQSVAFWCNPISGHATLYWYQQILGQGPKLLIQFQNNGVVDDSQLPKDRFSAERLKGVDSTLKIQPAKLEDSAVYLCASSLEAETEAFFGQGTRLTVV.

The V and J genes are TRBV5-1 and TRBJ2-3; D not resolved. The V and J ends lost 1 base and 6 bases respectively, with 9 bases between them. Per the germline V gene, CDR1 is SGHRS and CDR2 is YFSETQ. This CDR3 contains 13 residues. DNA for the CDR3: TGCGCCAGCAGCTTGTCGACCATGGATACGCAGTATTTT. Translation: CASSLSTMDTQYF.

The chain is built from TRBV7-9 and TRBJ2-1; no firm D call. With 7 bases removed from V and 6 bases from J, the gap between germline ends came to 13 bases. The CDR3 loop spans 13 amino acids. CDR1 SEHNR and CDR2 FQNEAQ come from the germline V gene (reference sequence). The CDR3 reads CASTRRVSNEQFF. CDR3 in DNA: TGTGCCAGCACGCGGAGAGTTAGCAATGAGCAGTTCTTC.

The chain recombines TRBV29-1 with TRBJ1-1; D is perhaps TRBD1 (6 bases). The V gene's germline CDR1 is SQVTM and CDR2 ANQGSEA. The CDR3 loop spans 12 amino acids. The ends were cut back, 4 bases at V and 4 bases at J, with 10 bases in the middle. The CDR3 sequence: CSVAGQGTEAFF. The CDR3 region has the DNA TGCAGCGTTGCGGGACAAGGCACTGAAGCTTTCTTT.

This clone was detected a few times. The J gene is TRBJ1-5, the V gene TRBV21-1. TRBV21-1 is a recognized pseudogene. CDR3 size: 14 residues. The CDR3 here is CASSKGRVRKPQHF. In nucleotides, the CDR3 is TGTGCCAGCAGCAAAGGTCGGGTTCGGAAGCCCCAGCATTTT.

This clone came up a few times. Written as DNA, the CDR3 is TGTGCCAGCAGCCAACGAAGAGCGGGAGGGCGCACAGATACGCAGTATTTT. Protein product: CASSQRRAGGRTDTQYF. The V and J genes are TRBV11-3 and TRBJ2-3; TRBD2 matches at 10 bases. Germline-derived CDR1 and CDR2 are SGHNT and YENEEA. The V segment lost 5 bases and the J segment 1 base; nucleotides outside the gene matches: 9. There are 17 residues in the CDR3.

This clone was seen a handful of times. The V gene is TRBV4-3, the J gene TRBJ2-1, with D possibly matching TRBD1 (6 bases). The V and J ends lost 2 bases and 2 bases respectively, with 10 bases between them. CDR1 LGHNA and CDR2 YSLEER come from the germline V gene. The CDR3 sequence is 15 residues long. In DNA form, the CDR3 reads TGCGCCAGCAGCCAAAGGACAGTGACCTACAATGAGCAGTTCTTC. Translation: CASSQRTVTYNEQFF.

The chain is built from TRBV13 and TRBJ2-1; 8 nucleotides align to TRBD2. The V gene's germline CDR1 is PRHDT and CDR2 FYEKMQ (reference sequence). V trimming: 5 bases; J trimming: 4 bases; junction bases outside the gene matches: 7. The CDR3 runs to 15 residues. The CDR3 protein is CASSPRGGPYNEQFF. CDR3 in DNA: TGTGCCAGCAGCCCCCGGGGGGGCCCGTACAATGAGCAGTTCTTC.

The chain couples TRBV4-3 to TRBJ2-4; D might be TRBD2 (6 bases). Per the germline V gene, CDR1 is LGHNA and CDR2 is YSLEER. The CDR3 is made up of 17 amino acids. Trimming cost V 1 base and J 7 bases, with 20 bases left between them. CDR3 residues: CASSQGPPGVDRNIQYF. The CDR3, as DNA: TGCGCCAGCAGCCAAGGCCCACCGGGGGTTGATAGGAACATTCAGTACTTC.

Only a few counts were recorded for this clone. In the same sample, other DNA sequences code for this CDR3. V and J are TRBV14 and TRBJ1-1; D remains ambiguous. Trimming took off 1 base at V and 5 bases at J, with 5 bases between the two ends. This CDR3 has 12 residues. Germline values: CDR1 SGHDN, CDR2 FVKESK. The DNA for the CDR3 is TGTGCCAGCAGCCAAGTTAGGACTGAAGCTTTCTTT. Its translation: CASSQVRTEAFF.

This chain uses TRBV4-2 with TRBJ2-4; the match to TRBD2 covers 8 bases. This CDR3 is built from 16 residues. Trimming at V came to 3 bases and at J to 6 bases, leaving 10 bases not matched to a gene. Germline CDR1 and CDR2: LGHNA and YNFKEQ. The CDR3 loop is CASSQDSGMLVNIQYF. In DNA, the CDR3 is TGTGCCAGCAGCCAGGATAGCGGGATGTTGGTAAACATTCAGTACTTC.

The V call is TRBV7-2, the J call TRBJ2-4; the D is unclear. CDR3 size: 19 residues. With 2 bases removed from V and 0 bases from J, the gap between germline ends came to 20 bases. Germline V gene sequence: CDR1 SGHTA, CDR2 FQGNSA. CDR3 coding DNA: TGTGCCAGCAGCTTAACCGGCAAGAAGGGATCCGAAGCCAAAAACATTCAGTACTTC. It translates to CASSLTGKKGSEAKNIQYF.

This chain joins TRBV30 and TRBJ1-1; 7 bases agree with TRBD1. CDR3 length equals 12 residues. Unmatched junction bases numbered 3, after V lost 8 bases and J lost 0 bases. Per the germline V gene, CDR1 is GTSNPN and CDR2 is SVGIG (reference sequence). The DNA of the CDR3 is TGTGCCGGCGACAGGGTGAACACTGAAGCTTTCTTT. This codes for CAGDRVNTEAFF.

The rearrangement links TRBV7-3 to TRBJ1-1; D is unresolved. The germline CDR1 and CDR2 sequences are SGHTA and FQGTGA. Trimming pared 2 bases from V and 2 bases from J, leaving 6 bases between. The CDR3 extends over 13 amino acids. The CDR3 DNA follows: TGTGCCAGCAGCTTATTCGGAAACACTGAAGCTTTCTTT. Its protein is CASSLFGNTEAFF.

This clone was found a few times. CDR3 sequence: CASRTGVNTEAFF. The CDR3 DNA reads TGTGCCAGCAGGACAGGGGTTAACACTGAAGCTTTCTTT. The chain carries TRBV2 and TRBJ1-1; 8 bases are a match to TRBD1. CDR1 is SNHLY and CDR2 is FYNNEI in the germline V gene. The CDR3 has 13 residues. J gave up 2 bases and V 6 bases, and 2 bases lay outside the gene matches.

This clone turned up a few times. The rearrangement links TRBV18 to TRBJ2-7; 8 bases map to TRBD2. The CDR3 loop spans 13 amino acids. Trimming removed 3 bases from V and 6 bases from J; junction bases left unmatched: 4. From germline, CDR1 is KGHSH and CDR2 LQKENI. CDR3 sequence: CASSPSGIPEQYV. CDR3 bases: TGTGCCAGCTCACCTAGCGGGATTCCCGAGCAGTACGTC.

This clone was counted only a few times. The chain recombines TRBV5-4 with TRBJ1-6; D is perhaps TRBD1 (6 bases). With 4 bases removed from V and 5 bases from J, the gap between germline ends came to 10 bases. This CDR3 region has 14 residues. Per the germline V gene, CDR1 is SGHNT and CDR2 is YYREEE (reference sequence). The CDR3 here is CASSIQGHNSPLHF. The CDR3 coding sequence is TGTGCCAGCAGCATACAGGGCCATAATTCACCCCTCCACTTT.

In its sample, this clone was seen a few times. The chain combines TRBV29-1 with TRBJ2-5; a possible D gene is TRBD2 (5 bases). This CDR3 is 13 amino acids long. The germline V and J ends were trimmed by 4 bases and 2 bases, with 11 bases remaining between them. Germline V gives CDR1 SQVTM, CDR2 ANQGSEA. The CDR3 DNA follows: TGCAGCGTTGCTCACCGGGGTCAAGAGACCCAGTACTTC. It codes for CSVAHRGQETQYF.